The next 20 T cell receptor beta chains were all read from a single sample in a study of CD8+ T cells in alopecia areata. Treatment: oral pan-JAK inhibitor, 5-10 mg twice daily. RNA extraction was followed by reverse transcription into cDNA, which acted as the sequencing template. Sequencing used immunoSEQ multiplex PCR; TCRdb keeps in-frame clones, though not all of them. The sample carries 150,000 to 200,000 clones, roughly 66% recorded once. This specimen was CD4+ T cells sorted from blood, taken at week 24, from a patient treated with tofacitinib. The receptors stem from a human donor with alopecia areata.

Of note for this clone: The sample contains more than one DNA sequence encoding this CDR3. The chain combines TRBV29-1 with TRBJ2-3; 7 positions match TRBD1. The ends lost 6 bases at V and 2 bases at J; junction bases unmatched: 5. The CDR3 spans 13 residues. Germline lookup yields CDR1 SQVTM and CDR2 ANQGSEA. The CDR3: CSVKGQYTDTQYF. As DNA, the CDR3 is TGCAGCGTGAAGGGACAGTACACAGATACGCAGTATTTT.

This clone appeared a single time. The chain links TRBV7-9 to TRBJ1-2, with D possibly matching TRBD1 (5 bases). The CDR3 consists of 13 residues. The ends were cut back, 5 bases at V and 4 bases at J, with 11 bases in the middle. In germline, CDR1 is SEHNR, CDR2 FQNEAQ (reference sequence). The CDR3 reads CASSPDSSYGYTF. The CDR3 DNA sequence: TGTGCCAGCAGCCCCGACAGCTCCTATGGCTACACCTTC.

The rearrangement joins TRBV9 to TRBJ2-5; D not resolved. The CDR3 consists of 13 residues. Per germline, CDR1 SGDLS and CDR2 YYNGEE. V shed 0 bases and J shed 3 bases, with 6 bases lying between them. The CDR3 loop is CASSVGIEETQYF. CDR3 coding DNA: TGTGCCAGCAGCGTAGGAATCGAAGAGACCCAGTACTTC.

V gene TRBV5-6 combines with J gene TRBJ2-5; D is ambiguous. The V gene lost 7 bases and the J gene lost 5 bases, with 21 bases spanning the gap. The length of the CDR3 is 15 residues. Looked up from germline, CDR1 is SGHDT and CDR2 is YYEEEE. Here the CDR3 reads CASSQNSQVWETQYF. CDR3 coding DNA: TGTGCCAGCTCCCAAAATAGTCAGGTGTGGGAGACCCAGTACTTC.

The V gene is TRBV15, the J gene TRBJ2-5; D not certain. The V end was cut by 2 bases, the J end by 5 bases, with 12 bases between. Per the germline V gene, CDR1 is LNHNV and CDR2 is YYDKDF (reference sequence). The CDR3 spans 14 residues. The CDR3 sequence: CATSRLLERETQYF. CDR3 DNA sequence: TGTGCCACCAGCAGACTCCTGGAAAGGGAGACCCAGTACTTC.

The CDR3, as DNA: TGCAGCGTTTGGGACAGCTTGATGAACACTGAAGCTTTCTTT. This translates into CSVWDSLMNTEAFF. The chain employs TRBV29-1 and TRBJ1-1, with 7 bases lining up with TRBD1. V shed 5 bases and J 0 bases; nucleotides not matched to a gene: 6. Germline V gene lookup returns CDR1 SQVTM and CDR2 ANQGSEA. The CDR3 has 14 residues.

The V gene is TRBV10-3, the J gene TRBJ1-5; D is unclear. Looked up from germline, CDR1 is ENHRY and CDR2 is SYGVKD. The CDR3 length is 13 residues. V shed 6 bases and J shed 2 bases, with 8 bases lying between them. CDR3 nucleotides: TGTGCCATCAGCCGGGATCGCAATCAGCCCCAGCATTTT. Its translation: CAISRDRNQPQHF.

V and J are TRBV10-3 and TRBJ2-2, with D unresolved. V gave up 4 bases and J gave up 0 bases, with 9 bases separating them. CDR1 and CDR2 from the germline V gene are ENHRY and SYGVKD. The CDR3 length is 15 residues. The CDR3 loop is CAISGAVSNTGELFF. The CDR3, as DNA: TGTGCCATCAGTGGGGCAGTATCGAACACCGGGGAGCTGTTTTTT.

The V and J genes are TRBV9 and TRBJ2-2, with D possibly matching TRBD2 (7 bases). Germline-derived CDR1 and CDR2 are SGDLS and YYNGEE. Trimming shortened V by 0 bases and J by 3 bases, and 12 bases separated the two germline ends. The CDR3 has 16 amino acids. In nucleotides, the CDR3 is TGTGCCAGCAGCGTAGTCGGGGGGCCCGACACCGGGGAGCTGTTTTTT. This gives the protein CASSVVGGPDTGELFF. The full variable domain, completed using reference TRBV9 and TRBJ2-2, is DSGVTQTPKHLITATGQRVTLRCSPRSGDLSVYWYQQSLDQGLQFLIQYYNGEERAKGNILERFSAQQFPDLHSELNLSSLELGDSALYFCASSVVGGPDTGELFFGEGSRLTVL.

The chain is built from TRBV6-6 and TRBJ1-1; D may be TRBD1 (5 bases). The germline gives CDR1 MNHNY, CDR2 SVGAGI (reference sequence). V lost 5 bases and J lost 1, with 17 bases in between. The length of the CDR3 is 16 residues. The CDR3 sequence is CASSPSGWGKNTEAFF. The CDR3 DNA reads TGTGCCAGCAGTCCCTCAGGGTGGGGCAAGAACACTGAAGCTTTCTTT.

This clone was seen more than once but under ten times. In DNA form, the CDR3 reads TGCAGCGTTGAAGTTCGACAGGGGGCCGACTATGGCTACACCTTC. Translating it yields CSVEVRQGADYGYTF. V gene TRBV29-1 combines with J gene TRBJ1-2, with 10 bases that match TRBD1. The CDR3 runs to 15 residues. After removal of 1 base from V and 3 bases from J, the junction contained 5 bases not matched to a gene. Looked up from germline, CDR1 is SQVTM and CDR2 is ANQGSEA.

The chain employs TRBV29-1 and TRBJ2-1; D gene uncertain. The CDR3 is 11 residues long. Germline CDR1 reads SQVTM; CDR2 reads ANQGSEA. V lost 2 bases to trimming and J lost 6 bases, with 5 bases between them. The CDR3 DNA reads TGCAGCGTTGAATTGGGCAATGAGCAGTTCTTC. Translating gives CSVELGNEQFF.

This clone has more than one count but fewer than ten. The chain recombines TRBV27 with TRBJ2-6, with 8 bases matching TRBD1. The length of the CDR3 is 17 residues. V was pared by 10 bases and J by 4 bases, with 15 bases of the junction left unmatched. Per the germline V gene, CDR1 is MNHEY and CDR2 is SMNVEV (reference sequence). CDR3 coding DNA: TGTGCCACCTTGGGACAGGCGCCCAGGGGGGGGGCCAACGTCCTGACTTTC. Protein: CATLGQAPRGGANVLTF.

This clone was seen at least ten times. Other DNA sequences in this sample translate to the same CDR3. V usage is TRBV30 and J usage is TRBJ2-7; D unclear. Germline CDR1 GTSNPN, CDR2 SVGIG (reference sequence). V was trimmed by 5 bases and J by 0 bases, leaving 8 bases between them. The CDR3 totals 12 residues. The CDR3 nucleotides are TGTGCCTGGCGAGACGTCTCCTACGAGCAGTACTTC. Encoded protein: CAWRDVSYEQYF.

Worth noting for this clone: Other nucleotide sequences in the sample specify the same CDR3. The CDR3: CAWSTGIYGYTF. For the CDR3, the DNA is TGTGCCTGGAGCACAGGGATCTATGGCTACACCTTC. The J gene is TRBJ1-2, the V gene TRBV30; D may be TRBD1 (6 bases). Germline CDR1 is GTSNPN and CDR2 is SVGIG (reference sequence). The CDR3 extends over 12 amino acids. Trimming stripped 3 bases from V and 4 bases from J, with 9 bases between.

The chain employs TRBV15 and TRBJ1-2; D is unresolved. V lost 5 bases to trimming and J lost 6 bases, with 13 bases between them. Per the germline V gene, CDR1 is LNHNV and CDR2 is YYDKDF (reference sequence). CDR3 length: 13 residues. In DNA, the CDR3 is TGTGCCACCAGCGTAGGCCCGGGGAATGGCTACACCTTC. This encodes CATSVGPGNGYTF.

The V call is TRBV29-1, the J call TRBJ1-2; D gene unclear. Germline V gene data show CDR1 as SQVTM and CDR2 as ANQGSEA. The CDR3 is 12 residues long. Trimming removed 0 bases from V and 1 base from J, with 3 bases in between. In DNA form, the CDR3 reads TGCAGCGTTGAAGACAGTAACTATGGCTACACCTTC. Amino acids: CSVEDSNYGYTF.

The chain combines TRBV9 with TRBJ2-3; D is possibly TRBD1 (6 bases). Germline assignment: CDR1 SGDLS and CDR2 YYNGEE. The ends were cut back, 3 bases at V and 7 bases at J, with 12 bases in the middle. The CDR3 totals 13 residues. This CDR3 reads CASSAGQYNTQYF. CDR3 nucleotides: TGTGCCAGCAGCGCGGGACAATACAATACGCAGTATTTT.

V is TRBV10-3 and J is TRBJ1-2, with 8 bases fitting TRBD1. V gave up 3 bases and J gave up 7 bases; unmatched junction bases: 7. CDR1 ENHRY and CDR2 SYGVKD come from the germline V gene. The CDR3 length is 14 residues. This CDR3 is CAISDGQGIGGYTF. The CDR3 DNA sequence: TGTGCCATCAGTGATGGACAGGGTATAGGTGGCTACACCTTC.

This clone has only a few counts. The V and J genes are TRBV9 and TRBJ2-3; perhaps TRBD2 as D (5 bases). The CDR3 totals 14 residues. The V end was cut by 6 bases, the J end by 6 bases, with 17 bases between. Germline values: CDR1 SGDLS, CDR2 YYNGEE. CDR3 nucleotide sequence: TGTGCCAGCACGACGCGGCGAAGCGGCGATACGCAGTATTTT. It translates to CASTTRRSGDTQYF.